The entry that follows covers one T cell receptor beta chain sequence. This clone was observed a single time. Its antigen target is currently unknown. No much larger clone exists at a distance of one base, and base qualities are not known. Reading from cysteine to phenylalanine, the CDR3 counts 13 amino acids. Only CDR3 DNA is held: 39 bases, read in frame from base 1. Between the V and J ends, shortened by 6 bases and 4 bases respectively, the junction contains 12 bases. Reading the germline V gene gives CDR1 MNHEY and CDR2 SVGAGI. In light of the paper, this sample's time point label describes: baseline pretreatment blood. What the treatment or condition label conveys for this sample: 15 Gy SBRT to primary tumor, nephrectomy 4 weeks later. To follow tumor-enriched clonotypes, peripheral blood was collected serially from radiation-treated patients at baseline and again at 2 weeks and 4 weeks after SBRT. All patients had renal cell carcinoma with clear cell pathology. The QIAamp DNA Blood Mini Kit (Qiagen) was used to prepare genomic DNA for TCR sequencing. Only samples passing all quality control checks were included in the analyses.

TCR beta libraries were generated from genomic DNA with the immunoSEQ kit, following the manufacturer's recommendations. To prepare the libraries, a first multiplex PCR with proprietary primers was run, followed by a second PCR that added unique barcodes, and a bead cleanup was done after each round. A kit-provided positive control reaction and a negative control reaction were included in every sample batch. The final libraries underwent checking on an Agilent 4200 TapeStation D1000 ScreenTape, volumetric pooling, and quantification by qPCR. Sequencing ran on an Illumina NextSeq500 with a MidOutput 150-cycle cartridge, using 156 Read1 and 15 Index1 cycles with kit custom primers. The pooled library was loaded at roughly 1 pM, with a roughly 21% PhiX control spiked in. The source study handled its data this way. The vendor-processed data were analyzed in R, and a clonotype was defined as all T cells that share the same CDR3 nucleotide sequence. In the clone abundance analyses, frequencies were normalized to the 10,000 most abundant clones in each sample. Public T cell clones, which averaged fewer than five per sample, were excluded before analysis. Tumor-enriched clonotypes and baseline blood-enriched clonotypes were defined as those with an abundance difference of at least 32-fold between compartments. A beta-binomial differential abundance model was used to identify clonotypes that expanded or contracted between blood time points. Tumor-blood repertoire similarity was measured with the Baroni-Urbani and Buser coefficient, and groups were compared using two-tailed Wilcoxon tests in R. As stored in TCRdb, this immuneACCESS dataset retains in-frame rearrangements with V and J assigned. A fraction of the clones does not appear; measured against another copy, unresolved V genes explain less than half of the discrepancy, and the remainder lacks a known reason. That table is the source of V, J and clone size, and D and trimming were worked out from the DNA. In all, the sample holds more than 95,000 clones, and around 84% of those were seen once. About 3% of the sample is in the top ten clones.

The record originates from a study of radiation and T cells in renal cell carcinoma (dated by TCRdb to about 2020). Broadly, across the study: Samples were obtained from a clinical trial, in which 15 Gy stereotactic body radiation therapy was delivered to primary renal cell carcinomas and nephrectomy was performed 4 weeks later. Across all 50 or so samples, around 4,000,000 unique CDR3 nucleotide sequences encoding around 2,500,000 unique CDR3 amino acid sequences were identified. TCR beta sequencing covered around 50 samples in total, comprising approximately 25 tumors and 27 peripheral blood samples. Overall study outcomes, separate from this receptor: An increase in top tumor clonotypes in blood was observed from baseline to 2 weeks post-radiation, followed by contraction by 4 weeks, which was taken to suggest transient expansion of tumor-resident clones. Blood repertoire dynamics were not followed beyond 4 weeks after treatment. No pretreatment tumor biopsies were available, so the baseline intratumoral presence of clonotypes could not be determined. With a single-armed trial design, the study had no way to address how radiation dose or scheduling affects the TCR repertoire.

The chain is encoded by TRBV6-5 joined to TRBJ1-2; TRBD1 is a weak D gene call, 6 bases matching. The TCR originated in a woman in her sixties or seventies with renal cell carcinoma. The sequencing used blood, collected from a patient whose treatment included radiotherapy and nephrectomy. The CDR3 amino acid sequence is: CASSQQGGYGYTF. The DNA sequence is as follows: TGTGCCAGCAGCCAACAGGGTGGCTATGGCTACACCTTC.